This is a list of T cell receptor beta chains from one sample in a study of early T cells in non-severe SARS-CoV-2 infection. TCRdb used MiXCR to reprocess the 5' RACE reads, holding one entry per CDR3 protein. This sample carries 83,000 or so distinct CDR3 sequences, around 9.3% of them seen once, and the ten largest clones take approximately 8%. Source: whole blood, taken at baseline. Receptor source: an adult who was a healthcare worker with PCR-confirmed SARS-CoV-2 infection or an uninfected control (not recorded which). CDR3s include the opening cysteine and the closing phenylalanine or tryptophan. The order of the fields is J gene, CDR3 length, clone size, V gene, D gene, CDR3 DNA, CDR3 protein. The D gene is left open where the match is weak. Not every row has a clone size; where given, it reads once, few, many or a size class.

J gene: TRBJ2-1; CDR3 length: 18; clone size: many; V gene: TRBV6-6; D gene: TRBD2; CDR3 DNA: TGTGCCAGCAGTTACTCCTCATCTAGCGGGGCTAAGAACAATGAGCAGTTCTTC; CDR3 protein: CASSYSSSSGAKNNEQFF
J gene: TRBJ1-1; CDR3 length: 13; clone size: few; V gene: TRBV5-5; D gene: .; CDR3 DNA: TGTGCCAGCAGCTTGAAGGAGAACACTGAAGCTTTCTTT; CDR3 protein: CASSLKENTEAFF
J gene: TRBJ2-3; CDR3 length: 14; clone size: .; V gene: TRBV6-6; D gene: .; CDR3 DNA: TGTGCCAGCAGCAAGCAGGGGACGGCAGATACGCAGTATTTT; CDR3 protein: CASSKQGTADTQYF
J gene: TRBJ2-1; CDR3 length: 16; clone size: many; V gene: TRBV5-1; D gene: TRBD2; CDR3 DNA: TGCGCCAGCAGCATAGAACTAGCGGGAGTGTACAATGAGCAGTTCTTC; CDR3 protein: CASSIELAGVYNEQFF
J gene: TRBJ2-4; CDR3 length: 14; clone size: .; V gene: TRBV20-1; D gene: TRBD2; CDR3 DNA: TGCAGTGCTAGGCAGGGACTAGCGTATCCTATTCAGTACTTC; CDR3 protein: CSARQGLAYPIQYF
J gene: TRBJ2-5; CDR3 length: 14; clone size: .; V gene: TRBV20-1; D gene: .; CDR3 DNA: TGCAGTGCTAGTGTAAGGGCGTATAAAGAGACCCAGTACTTC; CDR3 protein: CSASVRAYKETQYF
J gene: TRBJ2-7; CDR3 length: 15; clone size: many; V gene: TRBV5-4; D gene: .; CDR3 DNA: TGTGCCAGCAGCCAGGAGGCCGGGACCTCCTACGAGCAGTACTTC; CDR3 protein: CASSQEAGTSYEQYF
J gene: TRBJ2-7; CDR3 length: 12; clone size: .; V gene: TRBV29-1; D gene: .; CDR3 DNA: TGCAGCGTGTTGGTAGGGCCCTACGAGCAGTACTTC; CDR3 protein: CSVLVGPYEQYF
J gene: TRBJ2-5; CDR3 length: 14; clone size: .; V gene: TRBV5-1; D gene: .; CDR3 DNA: TGCGCCAGCAGCTTGCCGACCCCTGGGGAGACCCAGTACTTC; CDR3 protein: CASSLPTPGETQYF
J gene: TRBJ1-1; CDR3 length: 17; clone size: .; V gene: TRBV3-1; D gene: TRBD1; CDR3 DNA: TGTGCCAGCAGCCATGCCCGACAGGGGAGGGCCTACACTGAAGCTTTCTTT; CDR3 protein: CASSHARQGRAYTEAFF
J gene: TRBJ1-2; CDR3 length: 12; clone size: few; V gene: TRBV12-3/TRBV12-4; D gene: .; CDR3 DNA: TGTGCCAGCAGTTTAGGGGAAGGCGGCTACACCTTC; CDR3 protein: CASSLGEGGYTF
J gene: TRBJ1-1; CDR3 length: 13; clone size: .; V gene: TRBV6-1; D gene: .; CDR3 DNA: TGTGCCAGCAGTGAAAGGGGGGCCGAAGAAGCTTTCTTT; CDR3 protein: CASSERGAEEAFF
J gene: TRBJ2-2; CDR3 length: 15; clone size: .; V gene: TRBV12-3/TRBV12-4; D gene: TRBD2; CDR3 DNA: TGTGCCAGCAGTTTCGGCGGGAGTGCCACCGGGGAGCTGTTTTTT; CDR3 protein: CASSFGGSATGELFF
J gene: TRBJ2-1; CDR3 length: 16; clone size: few; V gene: TRBV7-9; D gene: .; CDR3 DNA: TGTGCCAGCAGCTCTCGCCGGGGGAAACTCTACAATGAGCAGTTCTTC; CDR3 protein: CASSSRRGKLYNEQFF
J gene: TRBJ2-4; CDR3 length: 13; clone size: .; V gene: TRBV20-1; D gene: .; CDR3 DNA: TGCAGTGCTAGAGACCTTGCCAAAAACATTCAGTACTTC; CDR3 protein: CSARDLAKNIQYF
J gene: TRBJ2-1; CDR3 length: 15; clone size: many; V gene: TRBV3-1; D gene: .; CDR3 DNA: TGTGCCAGCAGCCCCCACGGACTTTTCTTCAATGAGCAGTTCTTC; CDR3 protein: CASSPHGLFFNEQFF
J gene: TRBJ2-7; CDR3 length: 14; clone size: few; V gene: TRBV11-2; D gene: .; CDR3 DNA: TGTGCCAGCAGCTTAGCGAGGCAGAGCTACGAGCAGTACTTC; CDR3 protein: CASSLARQSYEQYF
J gene: TRBJ1-6; CDR3 length: 14; clone size: many; V gene: TRBV5-5; D gene: .; CDR3 DNA: TGTGCCAGCAGCTCGGGGGCAGATAATTCACCCCTCCACTTT; CDR3 protein: CASSSGADNSPLHF
J gene: TRBJ2-5; CDR3 length: 15; clone size: many; V gene: TRBV7-3; D gene: TRBD1; CDR3 DNA: TGTGCCAGCAGTCCGACAGGGGGCAGAGGGGCGACCCAGTACTTC; CDR3 protein: CASSPTGGRGATQYF
J gene: TRBJ1-4; CDR3 length: 17; clone size: few; V gene: TRBV12-2; D gene: .; CDR3 DNA: TGTGCAAGTCGCTTAAGGTGGTGGGACAGAGATAATGAAAAACTGTTTTTT; CDR3 protein: CASRLRWWDRDNEKLFF
J gene: TRBJ1-3; CDR3 length: 14; clone size: many; V gene: TRBV28; D gene: TRBD1; CDR3 DNA: TGTGCCAGCACTCAATCCGGGACAGTCAACACCATATATTTT; CDR3 protein: CASTQSGTVNTIYF
J gene: TRBJ1-1; CDR3 length: 13; clone size: few; V gene: TRBV27; D gene: .; CDR3 DNA: TGTGCCAGCAGTTCGGTCTCCACCACTGAAGCTTTCTTT; CDR3 protein: CASSSVSTTEAFF
J gene: TRBJ1-1; CDR3 length: 15; clone size: few; V gene: TRBV6-4; D gene: .; CDR3 DNA: TGTGCCAGCAGTGACTCGGGCGGCGCTCAGATGGGACCTTTCTTT; CDR3 protein: CASSDSGGAQMGPFF
J gene: TRBJ2-3; CDR3 length: 15; clone size: .; V gene: TRBV6-1; D gene: .; CDR3 DNA: TGTGCCAGCAGTGAAGCGCGGGACAGCAGGAATACGCAGTATTTT; CDR3 protein: CASSEARDSRNTQYF
J gene: TRBJ2-7; CDR3 length: 13; clone size: few; V gene: TRBV3-1; D gene: .; CDR3 DNA: TGTGCCAGCAGTCAATCTCCGTTCGGCGAGCAGTACTTC; CDR3 protein: CASSQSPFGEQYF
J gene: TRBJ1-1; CDR3 length: 13; clone size: .; V gene: TRBV2; D gene: .; CDR3 DNA: TGTGCCAGCAGTGGGCCGGGGGCTACTGAAGCTTTCTTT; CDR3 protein: CASSGPGATEAFF
J gene: TRBJ2-7; CDR3 length: 15; clone size: .; V gene: TRBV5-5; D gene: .; CDR3 DNA: TGTGCCAGCAGCTTGGCCGGGTCCATCTCCTACGAGCAGTACTTC; CDR3 protein: CASSLAGSISYEQYF
J gene: TRBJ2-5; CDR3 length: 12; clone size: .; V gene: TRBV27; D gene: .; CDR3 DNA: TGTGCCATTGGCCGGCCGGGGGAGACCCAGTACTTC; CDR3 protein: CAIGRPGETQYF
J gene: TRBJ2-7; CDR3 length: 17; clone size: many; V gene: TRBV18; D gene: TRBD1; CDR3 DNA: TGTGCCAGCTCACTGTACGGACAGGGGAACCCCGCTTACGAGCAGTACTTC; CDR3 protein: CASSLYGQGNPAYEQYF
J gene: TRBJ2-3; CDR3 length: 16; clone size: .; V gene: TRBV2; D gene: .; CDR3 DNA: TGTGCCAGCAGTGAAACTCTGGGGAGATACACAGATACGCAGTATTTT; CDR3 protein: CASSETLGRYTDTQYF
J gene: TRBJ2-2; CDR3 length: 14; clone size: many; V gene: TRBV25-1; D gene: TRBD2; CDR3 DNA: TGTGCCAGCCACGGGCGGGGGAGCACCGGGGAGCTGTTTTTT; CDR3 protein: CASHGRGSTGELFF
J gene: TRBJ1-2; CDR3 length: 17; clone size: few; V gene: TRBV7-9; D gene: TRBD1; CDR3 DNA: TGTGCCAGCAGCAAGGGGCCAGGACAGGGGGCAAACTATGGCTACACCTTC; CDR3 protein: CASSKGPGQGANYGYTF
J gene: TRBJ2-3; CDR3 length: 16; clone size: many; V gene: TRBV7-8; D gene: TRBD2; CDR3 DNA: TGTGCCAGCAGCTCCCTAGCGGGGACTAGCACAGATACGCAGTATTTT; CDR3 protein: CASSSLAGTSTDTQYF
J gene: TRBJ2-1; CDR3 length: 12; clone size: few; V gene: TRBV11-2; D gene: .; CDR3 DNA: TGTGCCAGCAGCTTGGGTGGATCGGAGCAGTTCTTC; CDR3 protein: CASSLGGSEQFF
J gene: TRBJ1-2; CDR3 length: 18; clone size: many; V gene: TRBV28; D gene: .; CDR3 DNA: TGTGCCAGCAGTCCCGCGGGGATGGGAGCGCAAGGGAACTATGGCTACACCTTC; CDR3 protein: CASSPAGMGAQGNYGYTF
J gene: TRBJ2-5; CDR3 length: 15; clone size: .; V gene: TRBV27; D gene: .; CDR3 DNA: TGTGCCAGCAGTTTACGGCAGGAACTAAAAGAGACCCAGTACTTC; CDR3 protein: CASSLRQELKETQYF
J gene: TRBJ2-5; CDR3 length: 14; clone size: few; V gene: TRBV20-1; D gene: .; CDR3 DNA: TGCAGTGCTAGAGATCCTGTCATATTTCAGACCCAGTACTTC; CDR3 protein: CSARDPVIFQTQYF
J gene: TRBJ1-4; CDR3 length: 14; clone size: many; V gene: TRBV27; D gene: .; CDR3 DNA: TGTGCCAGCAGTTTGGGCCGGGCTAATGAAAAACTGTTTTTT; CDR3 protein: CASSLGRANEKLFF
J gene: TRBJ2-2; CDR3 length: 17; clone size: few; V gene: TRBV5-6; D gene: .; CDR3 DNA: TGTGCCAGCAGCTCCCTCCCCCGGGTGTCGGGCACCGGGGAGCTGTTTTTT; CDR3 protein: CASSSLPRVSGTGELFF
J gene: TRBJ2-7; CDR3 length: 13; clone size: few; V gene: TRBV19; D gene: .; CDR3 DNA: TGTGCCATTGTCGGGATGAGTTCCTACGAGCAGTACTTC; CDR3 protein: CAIVGMSSYEQYF
J gene: TRBJ1-6; CDR3 length: 14; clone size: many; V gene: TRBV25-1; D gene: .; CDR3 DNA: TGTGCCAGCAGTGGATCGGGGCTAGATTCACCCCTCCACTTT; CDR3 protein: CASSGSGLDSPLHF
J gene: TRBJ2-2; CDR3 length: 16; clone size: few; V gene: TRBV28; D gene: .; CDR3 DNA: TGTGCCAGCAGTTTGAGTCAACTCCCACGAGCCGGGGAGCTGTTTTTT; CDR3 protein: CASSLSQLPRAGELFF
J gene: TRBJ1-2; CDR3 length: 15; clone size: .; V gene: TRBV7-9; D gene: .; CDR3 DNA: TGTGCCAGCAGCTTAGCGGGGGCTTACCTTAACGGCTACACCTTC; CDR3 protein: CASSLAGAYLNGYTF
J gene: TRBJ1-1; CDR3 length: 13; clone size: many; V gene: TRBV21-1; D gene: .; CDR3 DNA: TGTGCCAGCAGCAAATATATGAACACTGAAGCTTTCTTT; CDR3 protein: CASSKYMNTEAFF
J gene: TRBJ2-3; CDR3 length: 15; clone size: .; V gene: TRBV5-5; D gene: .; CDR3 DNA: TGTGCCAGCAGCTTAACGCGGGGAAGCACAGATACGCAGTATTTT; CDR3 protein: CASSLTRGSTDTQYF
J gene: TRBJ1-2; CDR3 length: 14; clone size: many; V gene: TRBV3-1; D gene: .; CDR3 DNA: TGTGCCAGCAGCCCGTATGTGGGGGGCTATGGCTACACCTTC; CDR3 protein: CASSPYVGGYGYTF
J gene: TRBJ2-5; CDR3 length: 18; clone size: many; V gene: TRBV11-2; D gene: .; CDR3 DNA: TGTGCCAGCAGCGGGCCCCACGTAACTCTCGGAGTCCAAGAGACCCAGTACTTC; CDR3 protein: CASSGPHVTLGVQETQYF
J gene: TRBJ2-5; CDR3 length: 14; clone size: many; V gene: TRBV11-2; D gene: .; CDR3 DNA: TGTGCCAGCAGCCCCTGGACGGCACAAGAGACCCAGTACTTC; CDR3 protein: CASSPWTAQETQYF